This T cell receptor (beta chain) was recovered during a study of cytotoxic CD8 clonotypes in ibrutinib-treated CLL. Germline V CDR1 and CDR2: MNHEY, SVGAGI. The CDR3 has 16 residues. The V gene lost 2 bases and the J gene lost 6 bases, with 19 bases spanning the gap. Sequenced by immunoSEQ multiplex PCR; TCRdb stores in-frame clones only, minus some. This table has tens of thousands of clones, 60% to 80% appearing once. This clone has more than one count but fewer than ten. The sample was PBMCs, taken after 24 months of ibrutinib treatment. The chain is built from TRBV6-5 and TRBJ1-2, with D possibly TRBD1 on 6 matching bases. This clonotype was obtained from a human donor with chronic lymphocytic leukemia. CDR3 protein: CASSYRTGGWGDGYTF. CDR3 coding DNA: TGTGCCAGCAGTTACCGGACGGGGGGCTGGGGCGATGGCTACACCTTC.